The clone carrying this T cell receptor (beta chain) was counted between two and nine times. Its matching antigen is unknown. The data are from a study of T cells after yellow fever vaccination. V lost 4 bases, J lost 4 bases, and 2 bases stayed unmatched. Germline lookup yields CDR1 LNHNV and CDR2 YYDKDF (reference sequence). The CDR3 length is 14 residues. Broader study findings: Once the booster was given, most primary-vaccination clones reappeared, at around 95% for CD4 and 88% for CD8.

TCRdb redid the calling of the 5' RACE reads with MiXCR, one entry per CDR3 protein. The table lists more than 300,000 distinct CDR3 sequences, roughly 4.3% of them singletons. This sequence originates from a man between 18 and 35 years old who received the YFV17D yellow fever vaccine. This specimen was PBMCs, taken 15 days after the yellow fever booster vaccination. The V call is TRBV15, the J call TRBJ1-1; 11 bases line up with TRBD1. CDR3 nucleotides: TGTGCCACCAGCACAGGACAGGGGGCCACTGAAGCTTTCTTT. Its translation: CATSTGQGATEAFF.